Here is one T cell receptor (beta chain) with its context. V dropped 0 bases and J dropped 6 bases, with 17 bases sitting between them. Germline V gives CDR1 SGDLS, CDR2 YYNGEE. The CDR3 spans 16 residues. Repertoires were generated with immunoSEQ multiplex PCR, while TCRdb's copy carries only in-frame clones and drops some. The repertoire consists of over 150,000 clones, with about 85% occurring once and the leading ten covering around 8%. The sample comes from a study of blood T cell repertoires in COVID-19. On the study more broadly: Acute and convalescent COVID-19 specimens originated in the United States, Italy and Spain. Sample material is recorded as cDNA or gDNA derived from T cells, B-cell-depleted T cells, or PBMCs.

This TCR derives from a woman aged 55-70 years with COVID-19, enrolled during active disease. The chain is built from TRBV9 and TRBJ2-3, with D perhaps matching TRBD2 (6 bases). The sample consisted of peripheral blood. The CDR3, as DNA: TGTGCCAGCAGCGTAGGGGGGAGGCTAACCCTCGATACGCAGTATTTT. As protein: CASSVGGRLTLDTQYF.